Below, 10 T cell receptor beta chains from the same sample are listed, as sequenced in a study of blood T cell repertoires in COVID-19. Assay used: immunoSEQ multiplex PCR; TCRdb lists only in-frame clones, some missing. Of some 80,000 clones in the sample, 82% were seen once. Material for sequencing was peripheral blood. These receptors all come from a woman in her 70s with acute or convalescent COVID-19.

This CDR3 reads CAWSEKGRDKFYGYTF. The CDR3 bases are TGTGCCTGGAGTGAGAAAGGCCGAGACAAATTCTATGGCTACACCTTC. The rearrangement joins TRBV30 to TRBJ1-2, with D uncertain. The germline CDR1 and CDR2 sequences are GTSNPN and SVGIG (reference sequence). The CDR3 sequence is 16 residues long. Trimming stripped 1 base from V and 4 bases from J, with 19 bases between.

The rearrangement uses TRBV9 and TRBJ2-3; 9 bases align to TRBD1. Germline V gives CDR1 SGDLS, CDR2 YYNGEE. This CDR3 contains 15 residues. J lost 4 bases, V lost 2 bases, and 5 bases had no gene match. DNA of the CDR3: TGTGCCAGCAGCGTTGGACAGGGGTTCGCAGATACGCAGTATTTT. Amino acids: CASSVGQGFADTQYF. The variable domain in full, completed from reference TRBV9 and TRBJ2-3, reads DSGVTQTPKHLITATGQRVTLRCSPRSGDLSVYWYQQSLDQGLQFLIQYYNGEERAKGNILERFSAQQFPDLHSELNLSSLELGDSALYFCASSVGQGFADTQYFGPGTRLTVL.

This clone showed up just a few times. In DNA form, the CDR3 reads TGTGCCACTGCTAGTTATGAAACTGAAGCTTTCTTT. Amino acids: CATASYETEAFF. V gene TRBV10-3 combines with J gene TRBJ1-1; D not resolved. Trimming left V 10 bases short and J 5 bases short, with 14 bases between. The V gene's germline CDR1 is ENHRY and CDR2 SYGVKD. There are 12 residues in the CDR3.

CDR3 protein: CASRPQGSSYGYTF. The CDR3 DNA reads TGTGCCAGCAGGCCCCAGGGGTCCTCCTATGGCTACACCTTC. The chain uses TRBV6-5 and TRBJ1-2; possibly TRBD1 for D (6 bases). This CDR3 contains 14 residues. Germline V lookup: CDR1 MNHEY, CDR2 SVGAGI. V gave up 6 bases and J gave up 4 bases, with 15 bases separating them.

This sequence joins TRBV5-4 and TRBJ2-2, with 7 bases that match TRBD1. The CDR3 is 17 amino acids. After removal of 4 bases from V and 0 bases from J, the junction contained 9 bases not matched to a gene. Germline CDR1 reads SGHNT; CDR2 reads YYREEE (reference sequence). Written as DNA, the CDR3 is TGTGCCAGCAGCCCGGGACAGAGCCTGTCGAACACCGGGGAGCTGTTTTTT. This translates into CASSPGQSLSNTGELFF.

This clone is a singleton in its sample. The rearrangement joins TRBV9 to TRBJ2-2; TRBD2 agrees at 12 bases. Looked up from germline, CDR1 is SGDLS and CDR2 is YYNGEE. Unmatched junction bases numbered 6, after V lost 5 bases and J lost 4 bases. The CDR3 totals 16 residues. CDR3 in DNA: TGTGCCAGCAGTTCAACTAGCGGGAGGACCACCGGGGAGCTGTTTTTT. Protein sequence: CASSSTSGRTTGELFF.

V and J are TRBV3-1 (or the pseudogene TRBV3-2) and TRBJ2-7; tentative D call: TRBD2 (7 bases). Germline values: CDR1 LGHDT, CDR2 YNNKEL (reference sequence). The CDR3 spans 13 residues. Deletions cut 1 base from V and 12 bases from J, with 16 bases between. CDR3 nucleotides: TGTGCCAGCAGCCAAGTTATCGGGGGGCGTCGGTACTTC. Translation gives CASSQVIGGRRYF.

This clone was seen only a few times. The CDR3 region has the DNA TGTGCCAGCAGCGTGGAGGGACTAGTGTACAATGAGCAGTTCTTC. Its translation is CASSVEGLVYNEQFF. V is TRBV7-3 and J is TRBJ2-1, with 8 bases aligning to TRBD2. Trimming removed 5 bases from V and 4 bases from J; junction bases left unmatched: 7. Germline loops: CDR1 SGHTA, CDR2 FQGTGA. The CDR3 runs to 15 residues.

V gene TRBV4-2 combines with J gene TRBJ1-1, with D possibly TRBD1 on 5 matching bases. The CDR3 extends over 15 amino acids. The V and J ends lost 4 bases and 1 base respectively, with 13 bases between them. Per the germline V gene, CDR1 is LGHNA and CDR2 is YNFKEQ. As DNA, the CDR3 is TGTGCCAGCAGCCTATCGACCGGGGGGAACACTGAAGCTTTCTTT. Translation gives CASSLSTGGNTEAFF.

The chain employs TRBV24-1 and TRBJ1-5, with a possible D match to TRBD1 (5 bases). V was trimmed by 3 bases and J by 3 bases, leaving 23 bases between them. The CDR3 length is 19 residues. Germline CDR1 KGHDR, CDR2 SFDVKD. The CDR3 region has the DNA TGTGCCACCAGTGATGCGAGAAAAGGTGGGGGGGTGGACAATCAGCCCCAGCATTTT. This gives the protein CATSDARKGGGVDNQPQHF.